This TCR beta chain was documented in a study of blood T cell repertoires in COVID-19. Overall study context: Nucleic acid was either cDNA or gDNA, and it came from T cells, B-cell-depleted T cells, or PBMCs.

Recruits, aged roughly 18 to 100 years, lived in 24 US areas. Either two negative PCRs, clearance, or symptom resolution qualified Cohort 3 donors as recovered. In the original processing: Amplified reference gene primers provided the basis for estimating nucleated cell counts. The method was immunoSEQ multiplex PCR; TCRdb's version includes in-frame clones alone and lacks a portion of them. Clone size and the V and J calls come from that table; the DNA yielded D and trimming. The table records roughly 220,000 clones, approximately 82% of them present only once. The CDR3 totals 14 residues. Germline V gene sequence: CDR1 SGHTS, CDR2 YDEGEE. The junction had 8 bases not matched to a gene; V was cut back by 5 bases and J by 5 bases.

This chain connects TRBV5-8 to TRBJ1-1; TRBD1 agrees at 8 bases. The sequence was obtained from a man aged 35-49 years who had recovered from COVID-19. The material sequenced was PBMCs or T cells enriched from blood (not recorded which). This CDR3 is CASSDRGLVTEAFF. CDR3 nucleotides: TGTGCCAGCAGTGACAGGGGATTGGTAACTGAAGCTTTCTTT.